Listed below are T cell receptor beta chains from one sample, sequenced in a study of regulatory and conventional T cells in RAG deficiency. Data came from immunoSEQ multiplex PCR; TCRdb stores just in-frame clones and leaves some out. Altogether 21,000 or so clones are present, roughly 93% being singletons, with the ten largest covering roughly 0.77%. The data were also submitted as part of a second study, on regulatory T cells.

Sequencing was carried out using CD4+ T cells sorted from blood. These receptors were obtained from a human donor in good health. Both conserved end residues are part of each CDR3. The order of the fields is clone size, J gene, D gene, V gene, CDR3 DNA, CDR3 protein. D genes are given only for firm matches. Some rows mark clone size as missing; the rest say once, few, many or name a class of expanded clone.

size: NA; J: TRBJ2-3; D: NA; V: TRBV5-4; DNA: TGTGCCAGCAGCTTGGAATCCGGGGGAACTAGCACAGATACGCAGTATTTT; CDR3: CASSLESGGTSTDTQYF
size: NA; J: TRBJ2-7; D: TRBD1; V: TRBV6-6; DNA: TGTGCCAGCAGTTACGTAGGGACAGGGACCTACGAGCAGTACTTC; CDR3: CASSYVGTGTYEQYF
size: NA; J: TRBJ2-2; D: TRBD2; V: TRBV7-6; DNA: TGTGCCAGCAGCTTAGGGGGGGGCACCGGGGAGCTGTTTTTT; CDR3: CASSLGGGTGELFF
size: NA; J: TRBJ1-1; D: NA; V: TRBV6-6; DNA: TGTGCCAGCACTAATCCCCCGGTGGGAAGCGGGACTGAAGCTTTCTTT; CDR3: CASTNPPVGSGTEAFF
size: NA; J: TRBJ2-1; D: NA; V: TRBV11-2; DNA: TGTGCCAGCAGTACCTGGGGGGCCCAAGGGGCATCTTGGTTCTTC; CDR3: CASSTWGAQGASWFF
size: NA; J: TRBJ2-2; D: NA; V: TRBV4-2; DNA: TGTGCCAGCAGCCAAGAAGGCCAGTACACCGGGGAGCTGTTTTTT; CDR3: CASSQEGQYTGELFF
size: NA; J: TRBJ1-1; D: TRBD1; V: TRBV5-4; DNA: TGTGCCAGCAGCTTGGTTGGGACAGGTTTAGGGACTGAAGCTTTCTTT; CDR3: CASSLVGTGLGTEAFF
size: NA; J: TRBJ1-2; D: NA; V: TRBV5-1; DNA: TGCGCCAGCAACCCAGGTGGGCTGGACTATGGCTACACCTTC; CDR3: CASNPGGLDYGYTF
size: NA; J: TRBJ2-5; D: NA; V: TRBV5-1; DNA: TGCGCCAGCAGCCGATCCCGCGGCCAAGAGACCCAGTACTTC; CDR3: CASSRSRGQETQYF
size: NA; J: TRBJ2-1; D: TRBD2; V: TRBV6-5; DNA: TGTGCCAGCAGTTCGCAGATAGCGGGGGGGGACAATGAGCAGTTCTTC; CDR3: CASSSQIAGGDNEQFF
size: once; J: TRBJ2-7; D: NA; V: TRBV28; DNA: TGTGCCAGCAGTTTGGACGCGGGATCCTACGAGCAGTACTTC; CDR3: CASSLDAGSYEQYF
size: NA; J: TRBJ1-2; D: NA; V: TRBV10-2; DNA: TGCGCCAGCAGCGCTGAATCTCATCGCAATGGCTACACCTTC; CDR3: CASSAESHRNGYTF
size: NA; J: TRBJ2-7; D: NA; V: TRBV12-5; DNA: TGTGCTAGTGGTCAGAGCCCCTACGAGCAGTACTTC; CDR3: CASGQSPYEQYF
size: once; J: TRBJ2-1; D: TRBD2; V: TRBV10-3; DNA: TGTGCCATCAGTGATCTAGCGGGAGAGAGTGAGCAGTTCTTC; CDR3: CAISDLAGESEQFF
size: NA; J: TRBJ1-1; D: NA; V: TRBV6-1; DNA: TGTGCCAGCAGTTCCGTGAACACTGAAGCTTTCTTT; CDR3: CASSSVNTEAFF
size: NA; J: TRBJ1-4; D: TRBD1; V: TRBV2; DNA: TGTGCCAGCCAGGGGGGAGCAAATGAAAAACTGTTTTTT; CDR3: CASQGGANEKLFF
size: NA; J: TRBJ2-6; D: NA; V: TRBV28; DNA: TGTGCCAGCAGGCTCTCTGGGGCCAACGTCCTGACTTTC; CDR3: CASRLSGANVLTF
size: NA; J: TRBJ2-1; D: NA; V: TRBV21-1; DNA: TGTGCCAGCAGCAAAGCGCCTAGCGTTGAGCAGTTCTTC; CDR3: CASSKAPSVEQFF
size: NA; J: TRBJ2-3; D: TRBD2; V: TRBV4-2; DNA: TGTGCCAGCAGCCAAGATCGGGCGGGAGTAGCAGATACGCAGTATTTT; CDR3: CASSQDRAGVADTQYF
size: NA; J: TRBJ2-2; D: TRBD2; V: TRBV11-1; DNA: TGTGCCAGCAGCTCCCCGGGACTAGCGGGGGTACCGAACACCGGGGAGCTGTTTTTT; CDR3: CASSSPGLAGVPNTGELFF
size: NA; J: TRBJ2-7; D: TRBD2; V: TRBV6-1; DNA: TGTGCCAGCAGTGAAGGAGCGGGAGCACCCTACGAGCAGTACTTC; CDR3: CASSEGAGAPYEQYF
size: NA; J: TRBJ1-2; D: TRBD1; V: TRBV28; DNA: TGTGCCAGCACCCGGGGACAGAACTATGGCTACACCTTC; CDR3: CASTRGQNYGYTF
size: NA; J: TRBJ2-7; D: NA; V: TRBV5-4; DNA: TGTGCCAGCAGCTCGGAAGTATCGGGGCCCTCGAGGGAGCAGTACTTC; CDR3: CASSSEVSGPSREQYF
size: few; J: TRBJ1-2; D: NA; V: TRBV5-6; DNA: TGTGCCAGCAGCTTGGTTCGGTCTCCAGGCTACACCTTC; CDR3: CASSLVRSPGYTF
size: NA; J: TRBJ2-3; D: NA; V: TRBV2; DNA: TGTGCCAGCAGTGACCCCAAGCGGGGCACAGATACGCAGTATTTT; CDR3: CASSDPKRGTDTQYF
size: NA; J: TRBJ1-2; D: NA; V: TRBV6-6; DNA: TGTGCCAGCAGTTACTCTTGGGCGGGCAGGTATAATGGCTACACCTTC; CDR3: CASSYSWAGRYNGYTF
size: NA; J: TRBJ1-6; D: NA; V: TRBV19; DNA: TGTGCCAGTAGTACCCGGACGGGGGGCTGGAATTCACCCCTCCACTTT; CDR3: CASSTRTGGWNSPLHF
size: NA; J: TRBJ2-7; D: NA; V: TRBV4-2; DNA: TGTGCCAGCAGCCAAGCCTACGGGGGTCTACCCTACGAGCAGTACTTC; CDR3: CASSQAYGGLPYEQYF
size: NA; J: TRBJ1-6; D: NA; V: TRBV30; DNA: TGTGCCTGGAATTGGCAGGGGCTAGCACCCCTCCACTTT; CDR3: CAWNWQGLAPLHF
size: NA; J: TRBJ2-6; D: TRBD2; V: TRBV5-1; DNA: TGCGCCAGCACTCCATGGGGGGGAGCCAACGTCCTGACTTTC; CDR3: CASTPWGGANVLTF
size: NA; J: TRBJ2-1; D: TRBD2; V: TRBV19; DNA: TGTGCCAGTAGTATTAGCGGGGGGGCTTTCAATGAGCAGTTCTTC; CDR3: CASSISGGAFNEQFF
size: once; J: TRBJ1-4; D: NA; V: TRBV7-9; DNA: TGTGCCAGCAGCTCCCGCCGGGGGGGTGAAAAACTGTTTTTT; CDR3: CASSSRRGGEKLFF
size: NA; J: TRBJ2-3; D: NA; V: TRBV5-1; DNA: TGCGCCAGCAGCTTGTACGGCGGGTCCACTACAGATACGCAGTATTTT; CDR3: CASSLYGGSTTDTQYF
size: NA; J: TRBJ1-2; D: NA; V: TRBV30; DNA: TGTGCCTGGAGTCATACAGGGAACTATGGCTACACCTTC; CDR3: CAWSHTGNYGYTF
size: NA; J: TRBJ2-1; D: NA; V: TRBV18; DNA: TGTGCCAGCTCACCCCAACGGGGAGTGAGGAGCTCCTACAATGAGCAGTTCTTC; CDR3: CASSPQRGVRSSYNEQFF
size: NA; J: TRBJ2-3; D: NA; V: TRBV1; DNA: TGCACCAGCAGCTCAGTAGGATTGAGGCCAGATACGCAGTATTTT; CDR3: CTSSSVGLRPDTQYF
size: NA; J: TRBJ2-2; D: NA; V: TRBV5-1; DNA: TGCGCCAGCAGCCAGGACAGCGCGAACACCGGGGAGCTGTTTTTT; CDR3: CASSQDSANTGELFF
size: once; J: TRBJ2-7; D: NA; V: TRBV27; DNA: TGTGCCAGCAGTGAGAAAAAAGGGACTTTGTCCTACGAGCAGTACTTC; CDR3: CASSEKKGTLSYEQYF
size: NA; J: TRBJ2-1; D: NA; V: TRBV6-1; DNA: TGTGCCAGCACCGATTACAATGAGCAGTTCTTC; CDR3: CASTDYNEQFF
size: NA; J: TRBJ2-4; D: TRBD2; V: TRBV2; DNA: TGTGCCAGCCGCGGAACTAGCGCCCAGTACTTC; CDR3: CASRGTSAQYF
size: once; J: TRBJ1-1; D: NA; V: TRBV28; DNA: TGTGCCAGCAGATCGTACACTGAAGCTTTCTTT; CDR3: CASRSYTEAFF